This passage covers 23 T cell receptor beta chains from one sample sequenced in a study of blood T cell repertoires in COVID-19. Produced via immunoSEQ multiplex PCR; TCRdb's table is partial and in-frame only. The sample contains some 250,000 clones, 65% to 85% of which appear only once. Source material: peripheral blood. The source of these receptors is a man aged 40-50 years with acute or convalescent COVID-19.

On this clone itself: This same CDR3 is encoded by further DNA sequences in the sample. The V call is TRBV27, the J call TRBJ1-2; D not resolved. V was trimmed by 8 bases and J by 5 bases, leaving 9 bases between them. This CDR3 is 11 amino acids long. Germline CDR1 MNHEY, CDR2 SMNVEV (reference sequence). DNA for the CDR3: TGTGCCAGCCGGGGTTTTTATGGCTACACCTTC. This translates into CASRGFYGYTF.

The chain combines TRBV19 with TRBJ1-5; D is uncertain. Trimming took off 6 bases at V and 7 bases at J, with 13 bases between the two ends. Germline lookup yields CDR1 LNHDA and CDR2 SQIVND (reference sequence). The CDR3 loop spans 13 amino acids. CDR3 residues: CASSTQAKQPQHF. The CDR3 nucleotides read TGTGCCAGTAGCACCCAGGCCAAACAGCCCCAGCATTTT.

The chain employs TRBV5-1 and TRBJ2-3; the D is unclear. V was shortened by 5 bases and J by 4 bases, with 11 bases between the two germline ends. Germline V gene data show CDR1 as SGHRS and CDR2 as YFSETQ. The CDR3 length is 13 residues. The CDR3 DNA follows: TGCGCCAGCAGGGGCCTTGACGCAGATACGCAGTATTTT. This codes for CASRGLDADTQYF. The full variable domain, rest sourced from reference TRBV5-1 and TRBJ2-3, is KAGVTQTPRYLIKTRGQQVTLSCSPISGHRSVSWYQQTPGQGLQFLFEYFSETQRNKGNFPGRFSGRQFSNSRSEMNVSTLELGDSALYLCASRGLDADTQYFGPGTRLTVL.

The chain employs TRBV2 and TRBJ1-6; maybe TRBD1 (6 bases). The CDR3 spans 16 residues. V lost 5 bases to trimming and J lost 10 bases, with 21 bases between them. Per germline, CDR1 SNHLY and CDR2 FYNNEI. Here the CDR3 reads CASSTEGGPRGSPLHF. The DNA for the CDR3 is TGTGCCAGCAGTACCGAGGGGGGGCCAAGAGGCTCACCCCTCCACTTT.

The CDR3 loop reads CASSLKTDEKLFF. In DNA form, the CDR3 reads TGTGCCAGCAGTTTAAAAACAGACGAAAAACTGTTTTTT. This chain uses TRBV12-3 or TRBV12-4 with TRBJ1-4; D ambiguous. V was clipped by 2 bases and J by 8 bases, with 9 bases between them. The CDR3 totals 13 residues.

Here the CDR3 reads CASSKPKTREAFF. Written as DNA, the CDR3 is TGTGCCAGCAGCAAGCCGAAGACACGGGAAGCTTTCTTT. The rearrangement uses TRBV21-1 and TRBJ1-1; no check of the table's D call, TRBD1, against the DNA was made. TRBV21-1 is a pseudogene locus. The CDR3 has 13 amino acids.

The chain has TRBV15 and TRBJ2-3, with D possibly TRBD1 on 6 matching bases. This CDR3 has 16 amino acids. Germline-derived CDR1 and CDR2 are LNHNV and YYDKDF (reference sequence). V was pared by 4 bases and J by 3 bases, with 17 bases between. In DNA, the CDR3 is TGTGCCACCAGCAAACCGCAGGGGACAAGGACAGATACGCAGTATTTT. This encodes CATSKPQGTRTDTQYF.

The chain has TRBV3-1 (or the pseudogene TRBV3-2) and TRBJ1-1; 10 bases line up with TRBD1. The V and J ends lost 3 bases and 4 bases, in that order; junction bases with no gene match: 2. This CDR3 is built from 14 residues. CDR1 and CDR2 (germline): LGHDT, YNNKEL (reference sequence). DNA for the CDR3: TGTGCCAGCAGCCAGGGACAGGGGAGCACTGAAGCTTTCTTT. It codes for CASSQGQGSTEAFF.

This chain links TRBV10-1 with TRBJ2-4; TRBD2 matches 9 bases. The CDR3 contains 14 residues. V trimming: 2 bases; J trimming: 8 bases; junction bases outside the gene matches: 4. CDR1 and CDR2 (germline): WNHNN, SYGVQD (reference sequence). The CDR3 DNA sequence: TGCGCCAGCAGTGAGGCTAGCGGGATCGACATTCAGTACTTC. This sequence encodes CASSEASGIDIQYF.

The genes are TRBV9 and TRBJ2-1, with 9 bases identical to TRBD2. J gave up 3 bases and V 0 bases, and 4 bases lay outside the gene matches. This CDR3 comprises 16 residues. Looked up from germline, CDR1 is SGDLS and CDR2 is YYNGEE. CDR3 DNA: TGTGCCAGCAGCGTAGAGCTGCGGGGGGGCTACAATGAGCAGTTCTTC. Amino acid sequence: CASSVELRGGYNEQFF.

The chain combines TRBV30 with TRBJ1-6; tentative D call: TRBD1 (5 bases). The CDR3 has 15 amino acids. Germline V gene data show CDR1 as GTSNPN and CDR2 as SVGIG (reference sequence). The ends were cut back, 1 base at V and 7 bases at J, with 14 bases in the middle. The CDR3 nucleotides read TGTGCCTGGAGTGGGGGAGGGACGAAGAATTCACCCCTCCACTTT. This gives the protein CAWSGGGTKNSPLHF.

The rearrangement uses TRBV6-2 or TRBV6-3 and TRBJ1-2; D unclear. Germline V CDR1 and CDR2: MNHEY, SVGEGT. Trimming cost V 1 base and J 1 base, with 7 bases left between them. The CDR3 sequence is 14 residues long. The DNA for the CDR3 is TGTGCCAGCAGTTACTTGCAGATTAACTATGGCTACACCTTC. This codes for CASSYLQINYGYTF.

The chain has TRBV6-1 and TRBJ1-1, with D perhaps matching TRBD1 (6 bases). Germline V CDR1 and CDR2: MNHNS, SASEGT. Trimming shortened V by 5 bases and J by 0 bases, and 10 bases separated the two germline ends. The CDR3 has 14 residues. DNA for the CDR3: TGTGCCAGCAGTTTTGGACAGCTGAACACTGAAGCTTTCTTT. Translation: CASSFGQLNTEAFF.

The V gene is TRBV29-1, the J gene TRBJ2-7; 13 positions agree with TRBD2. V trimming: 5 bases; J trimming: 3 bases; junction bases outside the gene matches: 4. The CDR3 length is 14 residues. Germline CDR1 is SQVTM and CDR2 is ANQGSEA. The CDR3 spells CSVLLAGGVYEQYF. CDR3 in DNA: TGCAGCGTTTTACTAGCGGGAGGGGTCTACGAGCAGTACTTC.

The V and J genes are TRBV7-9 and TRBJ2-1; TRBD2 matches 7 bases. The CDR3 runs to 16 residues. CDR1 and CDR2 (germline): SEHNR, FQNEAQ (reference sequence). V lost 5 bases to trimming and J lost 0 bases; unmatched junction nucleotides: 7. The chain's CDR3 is CASSALAASSYNEQFF. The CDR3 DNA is TGTGCCAGCAGCGCGCTAGCGGCGAGCTCCTACAATGAGCAGTTCTTC.

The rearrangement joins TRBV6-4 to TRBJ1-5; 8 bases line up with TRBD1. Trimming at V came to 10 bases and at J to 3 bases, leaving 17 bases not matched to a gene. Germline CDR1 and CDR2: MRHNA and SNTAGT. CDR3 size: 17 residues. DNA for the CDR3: TGTGCCATCTACGACAGGGGTCAGATCTGCGTCAATCAGCCCCAGCATTTT. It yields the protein CAIYDRGQICVNQPQHF.

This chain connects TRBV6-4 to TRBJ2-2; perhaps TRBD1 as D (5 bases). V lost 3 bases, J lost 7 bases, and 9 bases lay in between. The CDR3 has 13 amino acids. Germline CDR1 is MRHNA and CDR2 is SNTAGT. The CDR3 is CASSEGENGELFF. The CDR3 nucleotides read TGTGCCAGCAGTGAAGGGGAAAACGGGGAGCTGTTTTTT.

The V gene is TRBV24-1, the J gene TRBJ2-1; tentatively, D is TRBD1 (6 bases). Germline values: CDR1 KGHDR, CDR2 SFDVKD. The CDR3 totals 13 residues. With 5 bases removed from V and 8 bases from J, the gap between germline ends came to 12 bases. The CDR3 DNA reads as TGTGCCACCAGTGCCGTAACAGGGTATGAGCAGTTCTTC. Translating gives CATSAVTGYEQFF.

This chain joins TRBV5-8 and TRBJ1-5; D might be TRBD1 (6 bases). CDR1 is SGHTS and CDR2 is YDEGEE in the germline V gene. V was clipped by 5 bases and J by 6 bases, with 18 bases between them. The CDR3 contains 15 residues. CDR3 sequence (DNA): TGTGCCAGCAGGAGTACAGGGATTCAGGGTCAGCCCCAGCATTTT. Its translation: CASRSTGIQGQPQHF.

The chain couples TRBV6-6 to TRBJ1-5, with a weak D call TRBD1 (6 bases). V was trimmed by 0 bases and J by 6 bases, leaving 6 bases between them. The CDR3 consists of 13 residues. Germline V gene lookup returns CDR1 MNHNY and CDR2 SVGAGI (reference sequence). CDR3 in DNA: TGTGCCAGCAGTTACTCGGACAGTCAGCCCCAGCATTTT. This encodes CASSYSDSQPQHF.

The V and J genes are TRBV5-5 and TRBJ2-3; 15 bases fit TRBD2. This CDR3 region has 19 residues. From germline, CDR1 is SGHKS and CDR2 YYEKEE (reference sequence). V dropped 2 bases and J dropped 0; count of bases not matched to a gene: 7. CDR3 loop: CASSFKGLAGGVSTDTQYF. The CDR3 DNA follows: TGTGCCAGCAGCTTTAAGGGACTAGCGGGAGGAGTAAGCACAGATACGCAGTATTTT.

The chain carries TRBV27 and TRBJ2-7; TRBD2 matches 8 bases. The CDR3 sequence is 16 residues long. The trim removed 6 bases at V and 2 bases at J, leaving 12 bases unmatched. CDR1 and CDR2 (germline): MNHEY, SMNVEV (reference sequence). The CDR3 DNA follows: TGTGCCAGCAGCCGGGGGGGAGGGAGTGCGACCTACGAGCAGTACTTC. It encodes CASSRGGGSATYEQYF.

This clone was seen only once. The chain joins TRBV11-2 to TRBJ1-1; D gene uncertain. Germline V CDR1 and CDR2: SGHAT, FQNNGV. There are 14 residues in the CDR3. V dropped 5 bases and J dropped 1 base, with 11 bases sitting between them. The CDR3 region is CASSPPPGNTEAFF. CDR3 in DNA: TGTGCCAGCAGCCCTCCACCAGGGAACACTGAAGCTTTCTTT.